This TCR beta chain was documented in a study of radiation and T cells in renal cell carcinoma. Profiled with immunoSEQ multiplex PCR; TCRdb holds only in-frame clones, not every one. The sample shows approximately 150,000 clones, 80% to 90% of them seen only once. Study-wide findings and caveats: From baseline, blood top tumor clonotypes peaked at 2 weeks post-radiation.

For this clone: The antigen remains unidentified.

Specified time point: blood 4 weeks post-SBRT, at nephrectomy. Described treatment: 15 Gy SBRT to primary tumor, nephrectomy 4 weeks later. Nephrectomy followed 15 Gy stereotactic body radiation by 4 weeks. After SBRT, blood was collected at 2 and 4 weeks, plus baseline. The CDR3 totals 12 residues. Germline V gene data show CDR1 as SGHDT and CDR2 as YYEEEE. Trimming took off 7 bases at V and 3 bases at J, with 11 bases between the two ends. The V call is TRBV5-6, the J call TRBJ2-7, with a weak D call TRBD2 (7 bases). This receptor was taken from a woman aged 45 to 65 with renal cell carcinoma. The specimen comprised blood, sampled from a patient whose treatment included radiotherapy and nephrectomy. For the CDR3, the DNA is TGTGCCAGCCGGGGGGCCGGCTACGAGCAGTACTTC. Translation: CASRGAGYEQYF.